The source of this T cell receptor (beta chain) is a study of T cells in Graves' hyperthyroidism and ophthalmopathy. The CDR3 covers 16 residues. Trimming stripped 1 base from V and 5 bases from J, with 17 bases between. Germline CDR1 reads KGHSH; CDR2 reads LQKENI. Patients aged 18 to 65 had newly diagnosed hyperthyroidism of under 2 months' duration. Thyroid ultrasound, orbital computed tomography, clinical symptoms, and serum thyroxine and TRAb underpinned diagnoses. At least ten counts were recorded for this clonotype. The TCR beta CDR3 regions underwent amplification using RNA transcripts as the source. A first-round RT-PCR of the TCR CDR3 used the HTBI primer set. TCRdb recomputed calls from the multiplex PCR reads with MiXCR, one row per CDR3 protein. The sample lists some 250,000 distinct CDR3 sequences; roughly 14% were seen once.

This TCR came from a woman between 40 and 50 years old with Graves' hyperthyroidism that later progressed to Graves' ophthalmopathy. Sequenced input: blood. V and J are TRBV18 and TRBJ2-5, with D hard to call. CDR3 loop: CASSPQTSSTLETQYF. The CDR3 region has the DNA TGTGCCAGCTCACCACAGACATCCTCTACGCTGGAGACCCAGTACTTC.